The next 2 T cell receptor beta chains were all read from a single sample in a study of T cells in Graves' hyperthyroidism and ophthalmopathy. RNA transcripts were the template for amplifying TCR beta CDR3 regions. The primer set for the first-round RT-PCR of the TCR CDR3 was HTBI. MiXCR, run by TCRdb on the multiplex PCR reads, gives a single entry per CDR3 protein. Among some 270,000 distinct CDR3 sequences listed, less than 15% were seen once. Source material: blood. These receptors originate from a woman in her twenties or thirties with Graves' hyperthyroidism that later progressed to Graves' ophthalmopathy.

In its sample, this clonotype was seen a few times. The rearrangement joins TRBV6-2 or TRBV6-3 to TRBJ1-6, with D perhaps matching TRBD1 (5 bases). V was pared by 6 bases and J by 9 bases, with 21 bases between. This CDR3 is 16 amino acids long. Germline V CDR1 and CDR2: MNHEY, SVGEGT. CDR3: CASSGTQHPGGSPLHF. DNA for the CDR3: TGTGCCAGCAGCGGGACGCAGCACCCCGGTGGTTCACCCCTCCACTTT.

This clonotype was observed many times. This rearrangement joins TRBV3-1 to TRBJ2-3; D may be TRBD1 (6 bases). The CDR3 has 19 residues. Germline V gene sequence: CDR1 LGHDT, CDR2 YNNKEL (reference sequence). V was shortened by 4 bases and J by 1 base, with 24 bases between the two germline ends. The CDR3 DNA follows: TGTGCCAGCAGCCTGACAGAGGGGGTCACCTGGGTTGGCACAGATACGCAGTATTTT. It codes for CASSLTEGVTWVGTDTQYF.